The 27 T cell receptor beta chains below all came from one sample that was sequenced in a study of Tregs in tolerant kidney transplant recipients. Sequencing used immunoSEQ multiplex PCR; TCRdb keeps in-frame clones, though not all of them. This sample has approximately 75,000 clones, with approximately 90% found just once. Specimen: Tregs from blood, collected before the transplant. The origin of the receptors is a human donor who received a combined kidney and bone marrow transplant.

The chain employs TRBV4-2 and TRBJ1-1; the D is unclear. Germline CDR1 reads LGHNA; CDR2 reads YNFKEQ. CDR3 length: 15 residues. The V end was cut by 1 base, the J end by 0 bases, with 9 bases between. The CDR3 is CASSQVSVMNTEAFF. CDR3 bases: TGTGCCAGCAGCCAAGTTTCAGTGATGAACACTGAAGCTTTCTTT.

The chain's CDR3 is CAISGLASTDTQYF. As DNA, the CDR3 is TGTGCCATCAGTGGTCTGGCTAGCACAGATACGCAGTATTTT. This rearrangement joins TRBV10-3 to TRBJ2-3; unclear D gene. V dropped 4 bases and J dropped 0 bases, with 8 bases sitting between them. The CDR3 contains 14 residues. Germline-derived CDR1 and CDR2 are ENHRY and SYGVKD.

This clone was recorded once. The V gene is TRBV2, the J gene TRBJ2-5; TRBD1 is a possible D gene (5 bases). The CDR3 is made up of 13 amino acids. Trimming stripped 6 bases from V and 5 bases from J, with 13 bases between. Per germline, CDR1 SNHLY and CDR2 FYNNEI. The CDR3 nucleotides read TGTGCCAGCAGCGCAGGGCTGCGGGAGACCCAGTACTTC. Translating it yields CASSAGLRETQYF.

The CDR3 region has the DNA TGTGCCAGCAGCTTAGGGACTAGCGGGAGTGGGACCCAGTACTTC. Its translation: CASSLGTSGSGTQYF. V and J are TRBV11-2 and TRBJ2-5, with 13 bases aligning to TRBD2. The CDR3 has 15 amino acids. Germline lookup yields CDR1 SGHAT and CDR2 FQNNGV. The J segment lost 7 bases and the V segment lost 1 base, leaving 3 bases of the junction unmatched.

This clone was seen more than once but under ten times. The chain is built from TRBV19 and TRBJ1-4; the match to TRBD1 covers 8 bases. The CDR3 covers 14 residues. V was pared by 3 bases and J by 7 bases, with 4 bases of the junction left unmatched. Germline V gene lookup returns CDR1 LNHDA and CDR2 SQIVND (reference sequence). CDR3: CASSIAGGPEKLFF. The CDR3 DNA sequence: TGTGCCAGTAGTATCGCAGGGGGCCCTGAAAAACTGTTTTTT.

This chain connects TRBV5-1 to TRBJ2-7, with TRBD1 identical over 9 bases. This CDR3 has 14 residues. V shed 2 bases and J 2 bases; nucleotides not matched to a gene: 2. Germline V gene sequence: CDR1 SGHRS, CDR2 YFSETQ. CDR3 nucleotide sequence: TGCGCCAGCAGCTTCCGACAGGGGGCCTACGAGCAGTACTTC. It codes for CASSFRQGAYEQYF.

The J gene is TRBJ2-5, the V gene TRBV20-1, with D unresolved. Trimming pared 3 bases from V and 7 bases from J, leaving 9 bases between. Germline CDR1 and CDR2: DFQATT and SNEGSKA (reference sequence). The CDR3 contains 11 residues. CDR3 in amino acids: CSASRSGTQYF. CDR3 in DNA: TGCAGTGCTAGCCGCTCGGGGACCCAGTACTTC.

V gene TRBV10-3 combines with J gene TRBJ2-6; 7 nucleotides agree with TRBD1. The CDR3 length is 17 residues. Germline V gene data show CDR1 as ENHRY and CDR2 as SYGVKD. V shed 4 bases, J shed 0 bases, and the junction held 6 bases outside the gene matches. This CDR3 reads CAISGDRISSGANVLTF. In DNA form, the CDR3 reads TGTGCCATCAGTGGGGACAGAATTTCCTCTGGGGCCAACGTCCTGACTTTC.

This clone came up once. This chain uses TRBV18 with TRBJ2-1; the D gene is possibly TRBD2 (5 bases). The V gene's germline CDR1 is KGHSH and CDR2 LQKENI. The CDR3 length is 14 residues. With 5 bases removed from V and 1 base from J, the gap between germline ends came to 9 bases. The CDR3 DNA reads TGTGCCAGCTCAGGGAGCCGGTCCTACAATGAGCAGTTCTTC. It encodes CASSGSRSYNEQFF.

The CDR3 bases are TGTGCCAGCTCACCAGGGACCCCACCTAACAATGAGCAGTTCTTC. This sequence encodes CASSPGTPPNNEQFF. The V call is TRBV18, the J call TRBJ2-1, with D perhaps being TRBD1 or TRBD2 (5 bases each). CDR1 and CDR2 (germline): KGHSH, LQKENI. With 2 bases removed from V and 5 bases from J, the gap between germline ends came to 13 bases. The CDR3 has 15 amino acids.

This clone is a singleton in its sample. The V call is TRBV2, the J call TRBJ2-1, with TRBD2 matching 14 bases. Germline CDR1 and CDR2: SNHLY and FYNNEI. V shed 3 bases, J shed 7 bases, and the junction held 2 bases outside the gene matches. The CDR3 is made up of 15 amino acids. The CDR3 coding sequence is TGTGCCAGCAGTGATGGGACTAGCGGGAGAAATGAGCAGTTCTTC. This codes for CASSDGTSGRNEQFF.

This clone was detected only a few times. The V gene is TRBV10-3, the J gene TRBJ1-5; 7 positions match TRBD1. Losses at the gene ends were 3 bases for V and 1 base for J; bases not matched to a gene: 3. Looked up from germline, CDR1 is ENHRY and CDR2 is SYGVKD. The CDR3 consists of 15 residues. In nucleotides, the CDR3 is TGTGCCATCAGTGACGCAGGGGGAAGCAATCAGCCCCAGCATTTT. Residues: CAISDAGGSNQPQHF.

The chain is built from TRBV28 and TRBJ1-1, with TRBD1 matching 7 bases. Trimming at V came to 6 bases and at J to 4 bases, leaving 8 bases not matched to a gene. This CDR3 has 14 amino acids. Germline CDR1 is MDHEN and CDR2 is SYDVKM. The chain's CDR3 is CASRAQGSLTEAFF. In DNA, the CDR3 is TGTGCCAGCAGGGCACAGGGGTCCCTCACTGAAGCTTTCTTT.

V and J are TRBV9 and TRBJ2-2; D not certain. The V end was cut by 2 bases, the J end by 0 bases, with 8 bases between. CDR1 SGDLS and CDR2 YYNGEE come from the germline V gene. The length of the CDR3 is 15 residues. The CDR3 DNA sequence: TGTGCCAGCAGCGTGAGTCCGGCGAACACCGGGGAGCTGTTTTTT. Encoded protein: CASSVSPANTGELFF.

The chain joins TRBV5-1 to TRBJ1-4; possibly TRBD1 for D (5 bases). CDR3 length equals 15 residues. Trimming took 4 bases from V and 6 from J, leaving 16 bases between them. In germline, CDR1 is SGHRS, CDR2 YFSETQ. CDR3 in DNA: TGCGCCAGCAGCCCCTCAGGGCAGTCCTATGAAAAACTGTTTTTT. Translating gives CASSPSGQSYEKLFF.

The V and J genes are TRBV7-2 and TRBJ2-7; no definite D call. CDR3 length equals 15 residues. V lost 5 bases and J lost 7, with 21 bases in between. CDR1 is SGHTA, CDR2 FQGNSA, per germline. The CDR3 DNA is TGTGCCAGCAGCCCCTATTTCAGTGACGGGCAGGAGCAGTACTTC. It encodes CASSPYFSDGQEQYF.

The rearrangement links TRBV2 to TRBJ1-2; a possible D gene is TRBD1 (6 bases). The CDR3 contains 13 residues. Germline V gene sequence: CDR1 SNHLY, CDR2 FYNNEI. Between the trimmed V and J ends, which lost 6 bases and 4 bases, there was a span of 12 bases. DNA for the CDR3: TGTGCCAGCAGACAGGGACAAGCCTATGGCTACACCTTC. Protein product: CASRQGQAYGYTF. Using reference TRBV2 and TRBJ1-2 for the parts outside the CDR3, the full variable domain is EPEVTQTPSHQVTQMGQEVILRCVPISNHLYFYWYRQILGQKVEFLVSFYNNEISEKSEIFDDQFSVERPDGSNFTLKIRSTKLEDSAMYFCASRQGQAYGYTFGSGTRLTVV.

This chain uses TRBV7-2 with TRBJ1-5; D is undetermined. Germline CDR1 and CDR2: SGHTA and FQGNSA. V was cut by 2 bases and J by 7 bases, with 18 bases left in between. This CDR3 spans 16 amino acids. Here the CDR3 reads CASSLNMNRQTQPQHF. CDR3 bases: TGTGCCAGCAGCTTAAATATGAACAGACAAACACAGCCCCAGCATTTT. The entire variable domain, with the rest obtained from reference TRBV7-2 and TRBJ1-5, is as follows: GAGVSQSPSNKVTEKGKDVELRCDPISGHTALYWYRQSLGQGLEFLIYFQGNSAPDKSGLPSDRFSAERTGGSVSTLTIQRTQQEDSAVYLCASSLNMNRQTQPQHFGDGTRLSIL.

The chain employs TRBV5-6 and TRBJ1-2; D is undetermined. CDR1 is SGHDT, CDR2 YYEEEE, per germline. The V end was cut by 4 bases, the J end by 1 base, with 8 bases between. The CDR3 is made up of 13 amino acids. CDR3 in DNA: TGTGCCAGCAGCAGTATCGGTAACTATGGCTACACCTTC. Residues: CASSSIGNYGYTF.

Here the CDR3 DNA reads TGTGCCAGCAGCCTCAGGGAGCAGCGGGAGAGCACAGATACGCAGTATTTT. Its translation: CASSLREQRESTDTQYF. This chain links TRBV7-2 with TRBJ2-3; 8 positions match TRBD2. The CDR3 runs to 17 residues. V shed 5 bases and J 0 bases; nucleotides not matched to a gene: 10. Germline V gene lookup returns CDR1 SGHTA and CDR2 FQGNSA.

The J gene is TRBJ1-5, the V gene TRBV28; D remains ambiguous. CDR3 length: 15 amino acids. Germline V lookup: CDR1 MDHEN, CDR2 SYDVKM. With 4 bases removed from V and 12 bases from J, the gap between germline ends came to 22 bases. CDR3: CASSSGGGQAKLQHF. The CDR3 nucleotides read TGTGCCAGCAGTTCGGGTGGAGGTCAGGCAAAGCTCCAGCATTTT.

This chain joins TRBV2 and TRBJ1-1, with a weak D call TRBD1 (5 bases). Between the trimmed V and J ends, which lost 2 bases and 3 bases, there was a span of 22 bases. The CDR3 loop spans 18 amino acids. Germline V gene sequence: CDR1 SNHLY, CDR2 FYNNEI. CDR3 sequence (DNA): TGTGCCAGCAGTGAACGCCGGGGGTTGAGGGGCAAGGACACTGAAGCTTTCTTT. Protein: CASSERRGLRGKDTEAFF.

CDR3 sequence: CASSQLKKGGSWVGETQYF. CDR3 DNA: TGTGCCAGCAGCCAACTAAAGAAAGGAGGTAGCTGGGTGGGAGAGACCCAGTACTTC. The chain links TRBV14 to TRBJ2-5, with D perhaps matching TRBD2 (5 bases). This CDR3 has 19 amino acids. Trimming left V 2 bases short and J 4 bases short, with 26 bases between. Germline CDR1 reads SGHDN; CDR2 reads FVKESK. The full variable domain, completed using reference TRBV14 and TRBJ2-5, is EAGVTQFPSHSVIEKGQTVTLRCDPISGHDNLYWYRRVMGKEIKFLLHFVKESKQDESGMPNNRFLAERTGGTYSTLKVQPAELEDSGVYFCASSQLKKGGSWVGETQYFGPGTRLLVL.

This chain uses TRBV6-6 with TRBJ2-1; no definite D call. The CDR3 is made up of 12 amino acids. The V gene's germline CDR1 is MNHNY and CDR2 SVGAGI (reference sequence). Trimming removed 8 bases at V and 12 bases at J, with 17 bases between. CDR3 residues: CASGATELRQFF. The CDR3 nucleotides read TGTGCCAGCGGAGCTACGGAGCTGCGGCAGTTCTTC.

This rearrangement joins TRBV18 to TRBJ1-5; D is unresolved. The V end lost 2 bases, the J end lost 9 bases, and 11 bases lay between the germline ends. The CDR3 is made up of 13 amino acids. Germline V gives CDR1 KGHSH, CDR2 LQKENI. The CDR3 DNA reads as TGTGCCAGCTCACCAGGAGGGAATTGGCCCCAGCATTTT. As protein: CASSPGGNWPQHF.

The gene calls are TRBV5-1 and TRBJ1-5; TRBD1 aligns across 7 bases. Looked up from germline, CDR1 is SGHRS and CDR2 is YFSETQ. V trimming: 1 base; J trimming: 6 bases; junction bases outside the gene matches: 4. The CDR3 contains 14 residues. The CDR3 coding sequence is TGCGCCAGCAGCTTGACAGGGGAGGGTCAGCCCCAGCATTTT. It is translated as CASSLTGEGQPQHF.

The chain has TRBV5-5 and TRBJ1-4; D not resolved. V lost 0 bases, J lost 4 bases, and 13 bases lay in between. The CDR3 totals 16 residues. Per germline, CDR1 SGHKS and CDR2 YYEKEE (reference sequence). CDR3 coding DNA: TGTGCCAGCAGCTTGGCCGGGCGGTTGGGTAATGAAAAACTGTTTTTT. It encodes CASSLAGRLGNEKLFF.